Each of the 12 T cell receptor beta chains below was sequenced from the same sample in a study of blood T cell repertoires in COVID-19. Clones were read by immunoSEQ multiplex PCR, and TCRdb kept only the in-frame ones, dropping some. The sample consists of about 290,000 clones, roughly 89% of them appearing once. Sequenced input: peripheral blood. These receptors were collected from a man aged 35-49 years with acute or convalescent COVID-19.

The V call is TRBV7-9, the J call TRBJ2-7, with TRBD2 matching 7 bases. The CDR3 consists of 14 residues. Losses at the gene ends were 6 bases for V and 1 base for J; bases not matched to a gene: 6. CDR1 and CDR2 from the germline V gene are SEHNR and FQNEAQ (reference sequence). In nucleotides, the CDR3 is TGTGCCAGCAGTTCTAGCGGACTGTCCTACGAGCAGTACTTC. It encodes CASSSSGLSYEQYF.

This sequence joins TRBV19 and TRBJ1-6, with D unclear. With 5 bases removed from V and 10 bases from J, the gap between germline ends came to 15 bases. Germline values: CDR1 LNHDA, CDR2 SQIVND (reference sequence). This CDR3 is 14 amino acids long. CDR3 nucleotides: TGTGCCAGTAGTCTACCCGACAAAAACTCACCCCTCCACTTT. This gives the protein CASSLPDKNSPLHF.

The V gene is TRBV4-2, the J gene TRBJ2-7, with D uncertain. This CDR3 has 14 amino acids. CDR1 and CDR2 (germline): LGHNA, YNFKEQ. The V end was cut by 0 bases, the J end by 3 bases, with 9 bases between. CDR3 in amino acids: CASSQDTENYEQYF. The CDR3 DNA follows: TGTGCCAGCAGCCAAGATACAGAAAACTACGAGCAGTACTTC.

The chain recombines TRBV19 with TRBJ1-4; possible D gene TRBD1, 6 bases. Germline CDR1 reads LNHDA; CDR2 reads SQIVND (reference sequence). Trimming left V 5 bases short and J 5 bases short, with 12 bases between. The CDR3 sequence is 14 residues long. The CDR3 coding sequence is TGTGCCAGTAGTGGCGGACAGCCGAATGAAAAACTGTTTTTT. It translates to CASSGGQPNEKLFF.

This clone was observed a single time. CDR3 residues: CASSENRDFEQYF. In DNA form, the CDR3 reads TGCGCCAGCAGTGAGAACCGGGACTTCGAGCAGTACTTC. The chain has TRBV10-1 and TRBJ2-7; perhaps TRBD2 as D (6 bases). CDR1 is WNHNN and CDR2 is SYGVQD in the germline V gene (reference sequence). Trimming left V 2 bases short and J 6 bases short, with 11 bases between. The CDR3 is 13 residues long.

The CDR3 loop reads CASSLVDGGRGETQYF. The DNA for the CDR3 is TGTGCCAGCAGCTTGGTAGACGGGGGACGAGGAGAGACCCAGTACTTC. The chain uses TRBV5-6 and TRBJ2-5, with D perhaps matching TRBD2 (6 bases). Germline values: CDR1 SGHDT, CDR2 YYEEEE. V was pared by 0 bases and J by 4 bases, with 16 bases between. This CDR3 spans 16 amino acids.

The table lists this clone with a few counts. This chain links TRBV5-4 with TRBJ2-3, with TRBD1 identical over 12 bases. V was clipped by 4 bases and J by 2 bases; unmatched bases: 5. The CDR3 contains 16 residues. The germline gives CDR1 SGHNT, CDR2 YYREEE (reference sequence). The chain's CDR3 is CASSPPGQGATDTQYF. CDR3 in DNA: TGTGCCAGCAGCCCTCCGGGACAGGGGGCCACAGATACGCAGTATTTT.

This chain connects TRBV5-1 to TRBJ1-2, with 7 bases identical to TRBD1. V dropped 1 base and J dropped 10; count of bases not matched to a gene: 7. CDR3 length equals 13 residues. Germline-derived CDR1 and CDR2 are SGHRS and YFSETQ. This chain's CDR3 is CASSLLGDRDYTF. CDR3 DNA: TGCGCCAGCAGCTTGCTAGGAGACAGGGACTACACCTTC.

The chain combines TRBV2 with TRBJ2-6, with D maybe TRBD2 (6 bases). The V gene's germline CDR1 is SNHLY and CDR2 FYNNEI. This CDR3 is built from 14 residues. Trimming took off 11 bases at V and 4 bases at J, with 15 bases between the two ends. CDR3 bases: TGTGCCTCCGGACGGGGGTCCGGGGCCAACGTCCTGACTTTC. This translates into CASGRGSGANVLTF.

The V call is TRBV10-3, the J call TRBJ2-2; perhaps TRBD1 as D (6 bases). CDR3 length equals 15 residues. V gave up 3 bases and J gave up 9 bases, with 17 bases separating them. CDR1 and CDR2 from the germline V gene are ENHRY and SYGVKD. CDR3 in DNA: TGTGCCATCAGTGAAACAATGGGCAGGGGTAGGGAGCTGTTTTTT. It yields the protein CAISETMGRGRELFF.

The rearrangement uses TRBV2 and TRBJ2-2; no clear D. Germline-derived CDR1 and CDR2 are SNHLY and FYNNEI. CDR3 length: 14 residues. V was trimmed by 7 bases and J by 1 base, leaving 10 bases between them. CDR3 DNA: TGTGCCAGCATGCGACTTCTGAACACCGGGGAGCTGTTTTTT. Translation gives CASMRLLNTGELFF. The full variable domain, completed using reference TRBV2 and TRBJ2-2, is EPEVTQTPSHQVTQMGQEVILRCVPISNHLYFYWYRQILGQKVEFLVSFYNNEISEKSEIFDDQFSVERPDGSNFTLKIRSTKLEDSAMYFCASMRLLNTGELFFGEGSRLTVL.

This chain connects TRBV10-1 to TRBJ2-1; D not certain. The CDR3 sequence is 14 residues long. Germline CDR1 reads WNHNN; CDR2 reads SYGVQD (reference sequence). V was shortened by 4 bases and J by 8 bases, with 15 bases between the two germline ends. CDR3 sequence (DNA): TGCGCCAGCAGTGCTAGACCGTATGGTGATGAGCAGTTCTTC. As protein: CASSARPYGDEQFF.